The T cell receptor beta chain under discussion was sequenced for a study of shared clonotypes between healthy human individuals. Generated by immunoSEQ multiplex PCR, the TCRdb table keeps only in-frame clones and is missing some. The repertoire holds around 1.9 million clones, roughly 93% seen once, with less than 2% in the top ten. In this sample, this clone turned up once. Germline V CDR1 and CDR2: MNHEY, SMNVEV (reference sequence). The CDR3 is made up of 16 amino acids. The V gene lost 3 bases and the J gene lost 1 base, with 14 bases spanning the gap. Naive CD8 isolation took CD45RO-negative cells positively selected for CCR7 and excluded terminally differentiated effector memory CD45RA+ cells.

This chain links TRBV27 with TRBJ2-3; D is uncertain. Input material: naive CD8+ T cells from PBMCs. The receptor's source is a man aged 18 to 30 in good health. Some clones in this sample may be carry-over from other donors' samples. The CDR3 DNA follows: TGTGCCAGCAGTTTGTTGGGTAGTCGGGGCACAGATACGCAGTATTTT. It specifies CASSLLGSRGTDTQYF.